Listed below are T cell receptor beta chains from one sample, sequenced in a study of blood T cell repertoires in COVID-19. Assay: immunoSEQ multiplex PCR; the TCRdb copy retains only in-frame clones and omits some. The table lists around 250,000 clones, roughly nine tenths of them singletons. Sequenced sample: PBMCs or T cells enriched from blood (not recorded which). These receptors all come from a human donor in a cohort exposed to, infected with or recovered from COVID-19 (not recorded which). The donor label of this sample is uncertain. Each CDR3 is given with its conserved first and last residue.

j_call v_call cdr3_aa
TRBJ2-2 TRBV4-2 CASSPQGSDTGELFF
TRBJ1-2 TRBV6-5 CASSLAGEGYTF
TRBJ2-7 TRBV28 CASSLSGGGSYEQYF
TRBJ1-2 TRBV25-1 CASSETEWIGYTF
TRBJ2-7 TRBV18 CASSPPRTGSYEQYF
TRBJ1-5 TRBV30 CAWARGGAQSQPQHF
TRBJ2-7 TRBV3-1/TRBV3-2 CASSAGSYYYEQYF
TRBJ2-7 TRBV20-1 CSASGLAGRDYEQYF
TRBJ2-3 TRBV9 CASSVDRTGPQRDTQYF
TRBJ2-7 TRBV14 CASSPTDSPWEQYF
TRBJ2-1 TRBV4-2 CASSHSRAGEYNEQFF
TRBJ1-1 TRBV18 CASSGQQNTEAFF
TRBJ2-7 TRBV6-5 CASSYSLAGAHEQYF
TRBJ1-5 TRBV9 CASSVTGRESQPQHF
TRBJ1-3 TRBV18 CASSPQTDSGNTIYF
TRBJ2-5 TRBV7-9 CASSLVAGGSEKTQYF
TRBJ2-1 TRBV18 CASSPTGQGYDEQFF
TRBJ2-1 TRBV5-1 CASSLERGLEQFF
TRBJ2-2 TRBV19 CASSSGRGPLFF
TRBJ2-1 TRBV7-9 CASSLWDRDSEQFF
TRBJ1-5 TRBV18 CASSFLNQPQHF
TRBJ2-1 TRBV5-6 CASSGIAGDISYNEQFF
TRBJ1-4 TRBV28 CASRARTGKRDEKLFF
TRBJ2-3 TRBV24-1 CATSSSGSTDTQYF